Detailed here is one TCR beta chain. The antigen remains unidentified. Using RNA transcripts as the source, TCR beta CDR3 regions were amplified. The TCR CDR3 first-round RT-PCR relied on the HTBI primer set. TCRdb independently ran MiXCR on the multiplex PCR reads; one entry per CDR3 protein. The sample consists of some 270,000 distinct CDR3 sequences, roughly 22% of them appearing once. This specimen comes from a study of T cells in Graves' hyperthyroidism and ophthalmopathy. Study-level points and caveats: The majority of expanded thyroid clonotypes above 0.001 also appeared in blood.

This TCR was sampled from a middle-aged woman with Graves' ophthalmopathy. Sequenced sample: blood.

CDR3 nucleotides: TGTGCCACCAGTGATCATGGACAGGGCTATGGCTACACCTTC. Translated: CATSDHGQGYGYTF. The V call is TRBV24-1, the J call TRBJ1-2, with 8 nucleotides matching TRBD1. The CDR3 extends over 14 amino acids. CDR1 is KGHDR, CDR2 SFDVKD, per germline. V lost 3 bases and J lost 4; bases outside the gene matches: 3.